The 8 T cell receptor beta chains listed next were all sequenced from one sample in a study of OX40 agonist ivuxolimab in advanced cancers. The table came from immunoSEQ multiplex PCR; TCRdb's copy has only in-frame clones and leaves some out. Seen here are about 18,000 clones, 84% observed once, and the top ten hold roughly 44%. The sample consisted of CD4+ or CD8+ T cells sorted from blood, taken in a trial of the OX40 agonist ivuxolimab. Source of these receptors: an adult with an advanced solid tumor such as melanoma, head and neck, liver or kidney cancer.

The rearrangement links TRBV14 to TRBJ2-3; TRBD1 agrees at 9 bases. V was pared by 1 base and J by 8 bases, with 13 bases of the junction left unmatched. Germline CDR1 is SGHDN and CDR2 is FVKESK. The CDR3 extends over 17 amino acids. CDR3 coding DNA: TGTGCCAGCAGCCAAGGCCTTGGGACAGGGAGGTTAAGTACGCAGTATTTT. Its translation: CASSQGLGTGRLSTQYF.

V gene TRBV30 combines with J gene TRBJ1-4; D gene ambiguous. Per the germline V gene, CDR1 is GTSNPN and CDR2 is SVGIG (reference sequence). CDR3 length: 13 residues. V lost 3 bases and J lost 7, with 12 bases in between. For the CDR3, the DNA is TGTGCCTGGAGCTGGGGTCCCGGTGAAAAACTGTTTTTT. Its protein product is CAWSWGPGEKLFF. The variable domain in full, completed from reference TRBV30 and TRBJ1-4, reads SQTIHQWPATLVQPVGSPLSLECTVEGTSNPNLYWYRQAAGRGLQLLFYSVGIGQISSEVPQNLSASRPQDRQFILSSKKLLLSDSGFYLCAWSWGPGEKLFFGSGTQLSVL.

This clone was observed a few times. The genes are TRBV2 and TRBJ2-1; possibly TRBD1 for D (5 bases). Germline V gene sequence: CDR1 SNHLY, CDR2 FYNNEI. The CDR3 is made up of 15 amino acids. Between the trimmed V and J ends, which lost 4 bases and 15 bases, there was a span of 25 bases. The CDR3, as DNA: TGTGCCAGCAGTGTAAGCCTAGGGCAAGTCCTGGGGCTGTTCTTC. As protein: CASSVSLGQVLGLFF.

The chain links TRBV28 to TRBJ1-2; no reliable D call. Germline V CDR1 and CDR2: MDHEN, SYDVKM. V lost 4 bases and J lost 1, with 7 bases in between. The CDR3 length is 13 residues. CDR3 residues: CASSWRSNYGYTF. The CDR3 DNA sequence: TGTGCCAGCAGTTGGCGGAGTAACTATGGCTACACCTTC.

V usage is TRBV9 and J usage is TRBJ2-7; tentative D call: TRBD2 (5 bases). The germline V gene has CDR1 SGDLS and CDR2 YYNGEE. Trimming removed 0 bases at V and 0 bases at J, with 7 bases between. This CDR3 region has 14 residues. CDR3 nucleotide sequence: TGTGCCAGCAGCGTAGGAGGGATCTCCTACGAGCAGTACTTC. Protein sequence: CASSVGGISYEQYF.

Only a few counts were recorded for this clone. The chain carries TRBV7-9 and TRBJ1-4; D may be TRBD1 (5 bases). Germline CDR1 SEHNR, CDR2 FQNEAQ (reference sequence). This CDR3 is 15 amino acids long. V shed 3 bases and J shed 10 bases, with 18 bases lying between them. The CDR3 DNA follows: TGTGCCAGCAGCTTTACCGGGACTAGTAGCGGAAAACTGTTTTTT. Protein: CASSFTGTSSGKLFF.

The rearrangement uses TRBV2 and TRBJ2-1; D is perhaps TRBD2 (6 bases). The V end lost 8 bases, the J end lost 0 bases, and 17 bases lay between the germline ends. Germline V gene lookup returns CDR1 SNHLY and CDR2 FYNNEI. This CDR3 spans 16 amino acids. The DNA for the CDR3 is TGTGCCAGCGCCATACCGGGAGTTGACTCCTACAATGAGCAGTTCTTC. Translated, it gives CASAIPGVDSYNEQFF.

The rearrangement joins TRBV19 to TRBJ1-6; D ambiguous. The CDR3 has 17 amino acids. The V end lost 3 bases, the J end lost 0 bases, and 12 bases lay between the germline ends. The germline V gene encodes CDR1 LNHDA and CDR2 SQIVND (reference sequence). CDR3: CASSIDPTRSYNSPLHF. The CDR3 region has the DNA TGTGCCAGTAGTATCGATCCCACCCGCTCCTATAATTCACCCCTCCACTTT. The variable domain in full, with the rest retrieved from reference TRBV19 and TRBJ1-6, is DGGITQSPKYLFRKEGQNVTLSCEQNLNHDAMYWYRQDPGQGLRLIYYSQIVNDFQKGDIAEGYSVSREKKESFPLTVTSAQKNPTAFYLCASSIDPTRSYNSPLHFGNGTRLTVT.